A selection of T cell receptor beta chains follows, all from one sample in a study of blood T cell repertoires in COVID-19. TCRdb's table, derived via immunoSEQ multiplex PCR, lists solely in-frame clones and lacks some. The data contain some 250,000 clones, just under 85% of them singletons. Sequences were obtained from peripheral blood. Receptor source: a woman aged 80 or over with acute or convalescent COVID-19. CDR3s include the opening cysteine and the closing phenylalanine or tryptophan. A D gene is named only where the DNA matches it firmly. Expanded clones get a size class; other rows say once, few or many, or leave the size out.

D	J	V	size	DNA	CDR3
.	TRBJ2-3	TRBV19	.	TGTGCTATCGGGGGGCCCAGCACAGATACGCAGTATTTT	CAIGGPSTDTQYF
TRBD1	TRBJ1-5	TRBV6-2/TRBV6-3	medium-sized	TGTGCCAGCAGTTACGAGGACAGGGGGCCGCGGGGCAATCAGCCCCAGCATTTT	CASSYEDRGPRGNQPQHF
.	TRBJ2-7	TRBV25-1	.	TGTGCCAGCAGTCGGGGGGCCTCCTACGAGCAGTACTTC	CASSRGASYEQYF
.	TRBJ1-1	TRBV19	once	TGTGCCAGTAGTATAATTCTAGGGGCGGGACCGGAGGTGAACACTGAAGCTTTCTTT	CASSIILGAGPEVNTEAFF
TRBD1	TRBJ1-2	TRBV4-1	few	TGCGCCAGCAGCCGAACCGGGACAGGGGGCTATGGCTACACCTTC	CASSRTGTGGYGYTF
.	TRBJ1-5	TRBV6-2/TRBV6-3	.	TGTGCCAGCAGCCACTCAAGCAGGGACAAGGGGGTTGGTGTTCAGCCCCAGCATTTT	CASSHSSRDKGVGVQPQHF
TRBD1	TRBJ1-2	TRBV28	.	TGTGCCAGCAGTTTGACAGGGCGTAGCGGCTACACCTTC	CASSLTGRSGYTF
TRBD2	TRBJ2-3	TRBV2	.	TGTGCCAGCAGGGGGGGAGCGGGGGCCCCCACAGATACGCAGTATTTT	CASRGGAGAPTDTQYF
TRBD1	TRBJ2-1	TRBV24-1	.	TGTGCCACCAGTGATGCGGACAGGGGAACCTACAATGAGCAGTTCTTC	CATSDADRGTYNEQFF
.	TRBJ2-7	TRBV18	.	TGTGCCAGCTCACCAGGGCGGGGAATCACCTACGAGCAGTACTTC	CASSPGRGITYEQYF
TRBD2	TRBJ2-1	TRBV6-1	.	TGTGCCAGCAGTGAAGCGAGGCTAGCGGGAGGGAATGAGCAGTTCTTC	CASSEARLAGGNEQFF
TRBD2	TRBJ2-2	TRBV19	.	TGTGCCAGTAGTGTTAGCGGGGGGGGAAACACCGGGGAGCTGTTTTTT	CASSVSGGGNTGELFF
TRBD1	TRBJ2-2	TRBV27	.	TGTGCCAGCAGGCCGACAGGGGGCTTGACCGGGGAGCTGTTTTTT	CASRPTGGLTGELFF
TRBD1	TRBJ2-7	TRBV5-1	.	TGCGCCAGCAGCTTGGTCGGACAGGGATACGAGCAGTACTTC	CASSLVGQGYEQYF
.	TRBJ1-2	TRBV4-2	.	TGTGCCAGCAGCCAAGTTGTCGGTACTCTTAACTATGGCTACACCTTC	CASSQVVGTLNYGYTF
TRBD1	TRBJ1-1	TRBV19	.	TGTGCCAGTAGTAGAAGACAGGGGGCGAGAAACACTGAAGCTTTCTTT	CASSRRQGARNTEAFF
.	TRBJ2-7	TRBV5-1	.	TGCGCCAGCAGCTGGGAGGGACATCTCTACGAGCAGTACTTC	CASSWEGHLYEQYF
TRBD1	TRBJ2-5	TRBV28	.	TGTGCCAGCAGTTTATGGACAGGGGAAGAGACCCAGTACTTC	CASSLWTGEETQYF
TRBD1	TRBJ1-5	TRBV28	.	TGTGCCAGCAGGGGACAGGGTGACCAGCCCCAGCATTTT	CASRGQGDQPQHF
TRBD1	TRBJ2-1	TRBV19	.	TGTGCCAGTAGGCCAGGACAGGCCGACTACAATGAGCAGTTCTTC	CASRPGQADYNEQFF
TRBD2	TRBJ2-3	TRBV15	.	TGTGCCACCAGCAGACTTCAGCGGGGGGGCACAGATACGCAGTATTTT	CATSRLQRGGTDTQYF
TRBD1	TRBJ1-2	TRBV9	.	TGTGCCAGCAGAGCGGGGACAGGGACTAACTATGGCTACACCTTC	CASRAGTGTNYGYTF
TRBD1	TRBJ1-2	TRBV4-2	.	TGTGCCAGCAGCCAAGCGGGACAGAACTCTAACTATGGCTACACCTTC	CASSQAGQNSNYGYTF
.	TRBJ2-6	TRBV24-1	.	TGTGCCACCAGTGATTTGCTACCACCCCGCAGGCCTCCCCTCACGAGAGGGGCCAACGTCCTGACTTTC	CATSDLLPPRRPPLTRGANVLTF
TRBD1	TRBJ2-5	TRBV11-2	.	TGTGCCAGCAGCTTAGAAGGGACAGTCCAAGAGACCCAGTACTTC	CASSLEGTVQETQYF
.	TRBJ2-7	TRBV7-6	few	TGTGCCAGCAGCTTAGGGGGGCAGGGGATTTACGAGCAGTACTTC	CASSLGGQGIYEQYF
.	TRBJ1-3	TRBV11-2	.	TGTGCCAGCAGCCCCGGACTATCCTCTGGAAACACCATATATTTT	CASSPGLSSGNTIYF
.	TRBJ1-1	TRBV7-9	.	TGTGCCAGCAGCTTACTCGGGGGGATGAACACTGAAGCTTTCTTT	CASSLLGGMNTEAFF
.	TRBJ2-7	TRBV12-2	.	TGTGCAAGTCGCTTAGCGGGGACTAGCGGGGGGGCTGAGTACGAGCAGTACTTC	CASRLAGTSGGAEYEQYF
TRBD2	TRBJ2-3	TRBV7-2	few	TGTGCCAGCAGCTCCGGGACTAACACAGATACGCAGTATTTT	CASSSGTNTDTQYF
.	TRBJ2-3	TRBV3-1/TRBV3-2	.	TGTGCCAGCAGCCAATGGTCCGACGGGGGCACAGATACGCAGTATTTT	CASSQWSDGGTDTQYF
.	TRBJ2-3	TRBV19	.	TGTGCCAGTAGTATAGGAGTAAAAATCACAGATACGCAGTATTTT	CASSIGVKITDTQYF
.	TRBJ2-1	TRBV5-4	.	TGTGCCAGCAGCTTGAGGGGGGGCTTCAATGAGCAGTTCTTC	CASSLRGGFNEQFF
TRBD1	TRBJ2-1	TRBV18	.	TGTGCCAGCTCACCGGACAGGGATGCTGAGCAGTTCTTC	CASSPDRDAEQFF
.	TRBJ2-2	TRBV12-3/TRBV12-4	.	TGTGCCAGCAGCACCTATCCCGGGGAGCTGTTTTTT	CASSTYPGELFF
TRBD1	TRBJ1-6	TRBV19	.	TGTGCCAGTAGTCGGGACAGCCTGAGCTCCTATAATTCACCCCTCCACTTT	CASSRDSLSSYNSPLHF
.	TRBJ2-1	TRBV3-1/TRBV3-2	.	TGTGCCAGCAGCCACCTACGGAGAACCTACAATGAGCAGTTCTTC	CASSHLRRTYNEQFF
TRBD1	TRBJ2-3	TRBV6-6	.	TGTGCCAGCAGTTACGGTCAGATACAGGGGACAGATACGCAGTATTTT	CASSYGQIQGTDTQYF
.	TRBJ2-1	TRBV28	.	TGTGCCAGCAGCCCAGGGTTTAATGAGCAGTTCTTC	CASSPGFNEQFF
.	TRBJ1-1	TRBV5-1	.	TGCGCCAGCAGCTTGGTTCCAGGCACTGAAGCTTTCTTT	CASSLVPGTEAFF
.	TRBJ2-7	TRBV6-5	.	TGTGCCAGCAGTTACTCGGGGACTCAAGGGGAGCAGTACTTC	CASSYSGTQGEQYF
.	TRBJ1-5	TRBV19	.	TGTGCCAGTAGTATGCCCTGGGGCAATAGCAATCAGCCCCAGCATTTT	CASSMPWGNSNQPQHF